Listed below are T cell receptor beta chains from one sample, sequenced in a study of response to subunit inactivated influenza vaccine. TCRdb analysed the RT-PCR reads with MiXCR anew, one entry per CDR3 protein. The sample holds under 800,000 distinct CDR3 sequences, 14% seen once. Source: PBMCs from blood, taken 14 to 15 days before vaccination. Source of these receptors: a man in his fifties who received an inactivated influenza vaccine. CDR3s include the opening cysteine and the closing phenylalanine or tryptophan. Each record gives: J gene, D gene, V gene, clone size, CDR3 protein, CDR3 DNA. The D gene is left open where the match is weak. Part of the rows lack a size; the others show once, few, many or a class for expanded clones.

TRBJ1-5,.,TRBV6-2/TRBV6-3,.,CASSAYDNSNQPQHF,TGTGCCAGCAGTGCCTACGATAATAGCAATCAGCCCCAGCATTTT
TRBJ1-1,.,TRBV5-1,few,CASSPDSWTEAFF,TGCGCCAGCAGCCCGGACAGTTGGACTGAAGCTTTCTTT
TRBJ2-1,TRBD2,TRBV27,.,CASSRAGGTYNEQFF,TGTGCCAGCAGTCGCGCGGGGGGGACCTACAATGAGCAGTTCTTC
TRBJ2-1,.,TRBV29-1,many,CSVERALGEQFF,TGCAGCGTTGAGAGGGCTCTCGGAGAGCAGTTCTTC
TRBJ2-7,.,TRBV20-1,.,CSARDRQGGSYEQYF,TGCAGTGCTAGAGATAGGCAGGGGGGTTCCTACGAGCAGTACTTC
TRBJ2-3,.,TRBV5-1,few,CASSSSQNTDTQYF,TGCGCCAGCAGCTCCAGTCAAAACACAGATACGCAGTATTTT
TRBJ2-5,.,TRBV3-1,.,CARSQDSGSQGTQYF,TGTGCCAGGAGCCAAGATAGTGGTTCCCAAGGGACCCAGTACTTC
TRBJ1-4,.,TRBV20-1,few,CSARERRTNEKLFF,TGCAGTGCTAGAGAACGTCGGACTAATGAAAAACTGTTTTTT
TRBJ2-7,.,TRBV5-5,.,CASSLQGSREQYF,TGTGCCAGCAGCTTGCAGGGCTCGCGGGAGCAGTACTTC
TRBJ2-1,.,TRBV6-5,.,CASSYRGTYNEQFF,TGTGCCAGCAGTTACAGGGGGACCTACAATGAGCAGTTCTTC
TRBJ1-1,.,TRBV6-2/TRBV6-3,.,CASFEGTANTEAFF,TGTGCCAGCTTCGAGGGGACGGCAAACACTGAAGCTTTCTTT
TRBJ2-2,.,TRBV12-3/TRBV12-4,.,CASRQSQNTGELFF,TGTGCCAGCAGGCAGTCCCAAAACACCGGGGAGCTGTTTTTT
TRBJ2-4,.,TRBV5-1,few,CASSLAQGALDIQYF,TGCGCCAGCAGCTTGGCCCAGGGTGCGCTTGACATTCAGTACTTC
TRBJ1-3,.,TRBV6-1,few,CASSEVSAGRGNTIYF,TGTGCCAGCAGTGAAGTGTCCGCAGGGCGCGGAAACACCATATATTTT
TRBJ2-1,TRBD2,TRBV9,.,CASSVESGRKRNEQFF,TGTGCCAGCAGCGTAGAGAGCGGGAGGAAGAGGAATGAGCAGTTCTTC
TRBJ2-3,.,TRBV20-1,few,CSPTFTDTQYF,TGCAGCCCCACCTTCACAGATACGCAGTATTTT
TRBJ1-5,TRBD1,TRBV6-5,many,CASSLGQALNQPQHF,TGTGCCAGCAGTTTGGGACAGGCACTCAATCAGCCCCAGCATTTT
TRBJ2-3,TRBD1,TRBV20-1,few,CSARGQAATDTQYF,TGCAGTGCTCGGGGACAGGCAGCGACAGATACGCAGTATTTT
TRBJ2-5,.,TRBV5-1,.,CASSFGRSAQTQYF,TGCGCCAGCAGCTTTGGCCGTTCGGCGCAGACCCAGTACTTC
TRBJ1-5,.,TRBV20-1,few,CSASRDTNQPQHF,TGCAGTGCCTCCCGGGACACTAATCAGCCCCAGCATTTT
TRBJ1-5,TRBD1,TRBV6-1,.,CASTRTGSWQPQHF,TGTGCCAGCACTAGGACAGGGTCTTGGCAGCCCCAGCATTTT
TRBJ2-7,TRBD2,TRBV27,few,CASSRAAGVGEQYF,TGTGCCAGCAGTCGCGCGGCGGGAGTCGGGGAGCAGTACTTC
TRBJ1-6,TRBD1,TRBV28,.,CASRTGNNSPLHF,TGTGCCAGCAGGACAGGGAATAATTCACCCCTCCACTTT
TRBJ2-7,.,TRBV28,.,CASTGPQTYEQYF,TGTGCCAGCACGGGTCCCCAAACCTACGAGCAGTACTTC
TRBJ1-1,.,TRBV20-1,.,CSALTNGRTEAFF,TGCAGTGCCCTCACGAACGGTCGGACTGAAGCTTTCTTT
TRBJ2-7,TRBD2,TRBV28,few,CASSSVSGGVYEQYF,TGTGCCAGCAGTTCCGTGTCGGGGGGTGTCTACGAGCAGTACTTC
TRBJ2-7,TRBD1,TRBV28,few,CASSPPTRTGIYEQYF,TGTGCCAGCAGTCCACCTACCCGGACAGGCATCTACGAGCAGTACTTC
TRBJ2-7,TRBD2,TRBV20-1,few,CSAELAGGSYEQYF,TGCAGTGCTGAACTAGCGGGGGGATCCTACGAGCAGTACTTC
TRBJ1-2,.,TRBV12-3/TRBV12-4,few,CASSPNRVGYGYTF,TGTGCCAGCAGTCCTAACAGGGTAGGGTATGGCTACACCTTC
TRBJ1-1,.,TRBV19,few,CASSKIRDGGWKAFF,TGTGCCAGTAGTAAAATCAGGGACGGAGGCTGGAAAGCTTTCTTT
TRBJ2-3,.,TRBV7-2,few,CASRPPSNTQYF,TGTGCCAGCAGACCCCCCTCTAATACGCAGTATTTT
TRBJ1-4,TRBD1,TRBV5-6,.,CASSKIDRGAELFF,TGTGCCAGCAGCAAAATCGACAGGGGGGCTGAACTGTTTTTT
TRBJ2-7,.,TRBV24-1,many,CATSDGRFSEQYF,TGTGCCACCAGTGACGGAAGGTTTAGTGAGCAGTACTTC
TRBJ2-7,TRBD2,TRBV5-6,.,CASSLDWGGYEQYF,TGTGCCAGCAGCTTGGATTGGGGGGGGTACGAGCAGTACTTC
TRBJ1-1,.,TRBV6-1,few,CASRRGTANTEAFF,TGTGCCAGCAGAAGAGGGACCGCGAACACTGAAGCTTTCTTT
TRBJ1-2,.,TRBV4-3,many,CASSQDIVASGGYTF,TGCGCCAGCAGCCAAGATATCGTGGCTAGTGGTGGCTACACCTTC
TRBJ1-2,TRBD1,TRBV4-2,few,CASSSGTGSYGYTF,TGTGCCAGCAGCTCCGGGACAGGCTCATATGGCTACACCTTC
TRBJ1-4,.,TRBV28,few,CASSGHQESEKLFF,TGTGCCAGCAGTGGTCACCAGGAATCTGAAAAACTGTTTTTT
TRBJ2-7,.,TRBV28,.,CASRRGRSYEQYF,TGTGCCAGCAGAAGGGGAAGGAGCTACGAGCAGTACTTC
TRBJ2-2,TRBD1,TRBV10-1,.,CASSDLDRGRGDTGELFF,TGCGCCAGCAGTGACTTAGACAGGGGGAGAGGTGACACCGGGGAGCTGTTTTTT
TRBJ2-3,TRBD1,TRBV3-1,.,CASSQATPGQGTDTQYF,TGTGCCAGCAGCCAAGCGACACCGGGACAGGGGACAGATACGCAGTATTTT
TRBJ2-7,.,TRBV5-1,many,CASSLSESEQYF,TGCGCCAGCAGCTTGTCTGAATCGGAGCAGTACTTC
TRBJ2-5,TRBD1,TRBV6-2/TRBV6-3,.,CASSYSGQGFQETQYF,TGTGCCAGCAGTTACTCGGGACAGGGATTCCAAGAGACCCAGTACTTC
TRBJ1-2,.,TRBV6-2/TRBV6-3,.,CASSYESYGYTF,TGTGCCAGCAGTTACGAAAGCTATGGCTACACCTTC
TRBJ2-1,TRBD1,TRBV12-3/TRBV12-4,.,CASSLYRGSYNEQFF,TGTGCCAGCAGTTTATACAGGGGTTCCTACAATGAGCAGTTCTTC
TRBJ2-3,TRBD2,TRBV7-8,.,CASSRNRLAERTDTQYF,TGTGCCAGCAGCCGGAACCGACTAGCGGAGCGCACAGATACGCAGTATTTT
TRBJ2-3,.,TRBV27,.,CASKGIGDGGRTDTQYF,TGTGCCAGCAAGGGTATCGGGGACGGGGGACGCACAGATACGCAGTATTTT
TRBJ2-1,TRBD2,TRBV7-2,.,CASSQGLAGRYEQFF,TGTGCCAGCAGCCAGGGACTAGCGGGAAGATATGAGCAGTTCTTC
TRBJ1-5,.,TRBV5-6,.,CASSLHRWGNQPQHF,TGTGCCAGCAGCTTGCACAGGTGGGGCAATCAGCCCCAGCATTTT
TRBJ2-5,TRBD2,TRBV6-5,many,CASSLQLAGVEETQYF,TGTGCCAGCAGTTTGCAACTAGCGGGAGTAGAAGAGACCCAGTACTTC